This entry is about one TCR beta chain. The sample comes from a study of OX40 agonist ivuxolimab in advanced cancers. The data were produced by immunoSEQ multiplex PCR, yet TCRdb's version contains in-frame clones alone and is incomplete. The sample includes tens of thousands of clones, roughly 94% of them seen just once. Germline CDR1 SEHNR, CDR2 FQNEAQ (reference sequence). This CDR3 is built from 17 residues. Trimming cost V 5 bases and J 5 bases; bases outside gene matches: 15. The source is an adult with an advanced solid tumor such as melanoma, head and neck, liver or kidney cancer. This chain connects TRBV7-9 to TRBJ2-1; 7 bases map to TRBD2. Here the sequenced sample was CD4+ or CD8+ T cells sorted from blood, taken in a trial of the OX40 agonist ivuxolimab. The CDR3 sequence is CASSPSLGAGPDNEQFF. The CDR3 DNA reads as TGTGCCAGCAGCCCTAGCCTGGGAGCGGGACCGGACAATGAGCAGTTCTTC.